Below, 20 T cell receptor beta chains from the same sample are listed, as sequenced in a study of cytomegalovirus exposure and HLA in healthy donors. Use of 60 Vbeta and 13 Jbeta primers characterized the PCR. Data came from immunoSEQ multiplex PCR; TCRdb stores just in-frame clones and leaves some out. The table has more than 150,000 clones, 80% seen once. Input material: PBMCs. These receptor sequences come from a woman in her thirties in good health and CMV-seronegative.

The rearrangement joins TRBV28 to TRBJ2-7; D not resolved. The CDR3 contains 15 residues. Per the germline V gene, CDR1 is MDHEN and CDR2 is SYDVKM. V dropped 6 bases and J dropped 2 bases, with 17 bases sitting between them. The CDR3 DNA reads TGTGCCAGCAGCCTCCCTATGGGCCTGGCCTACGAGCAGTACTTC. Protein product: CASSLPMGLAYEQYF.

V usage is TRBV2 and J usage is TRBJ2-7; 10 nucleotides match TRBD1. Germline assignment: CDR1 SNHLY and CDR2 FYNNEI. The CDR3 consists of 13 residues. V lost 4 bases and J lost 7; bases outside the gene matches: 4. The CDR3, as DNA: TGTGCCAGCAGTGGACAGGGGGCTGGAGAGCAGTACTTC. This gives the protein CASSGQGAGEQYF.

This clone was counted only a few times. The genes are TRBV2 and TRBJ2-7; 7 bases agree with TRBD1. This CDR3 contains 15 residues. Germline CDR1 SNHLY, CDR2 FYNNEI. Trimming cost V 4 bases and J 0 bases; bases outside gene matches: 6. The chain's CDR3 is CASSVQGISSYEQYF. CDR3 DNA: TGTGCCAGCAGTGTACAGGGGATCAGCTCCTACGAGCAGTACTTC.

The J gene is TRBJ1-2, the V gene TRBV19, with TRBD1 matching over 10 bases. The germline V gene has CDR1 LNHDA and CDR2 SQIVND (reference sequence). V lost 5 bases, J lost 6 bases, and 9 bases stayed unmatched. This CDR3 region has 15 residues. This chain's CDR3 is CASSPNAGTGDGYTF. CDR3 sequence (DNA): TGTGCCAGTAGTCCTAACGCCGGGACAGGGGATGGCTACACCTTC.

This clone was observed once. The gene calls are TRBV30 and TRBJ1-5; D is possibly TRBD1 (6 bases). V was trimmed by 0 bases and J by 4 bases, leaving 10 bases between them. The CDR3 length is 14 residues. CDR1 GTSNPN and CDR2 SVGIG come from the germline V gene (reference sequence). The CDR3 here is CAWSVGAGNQPQHF. CDR3 nucleotide sequence: TGTGCCTGGAGTGTGGGGGCAGGGAATCAGCCCCAGCATTTT.

J is TRBJ1-2 and V is TRBV5-8; TRBD1 agrees at 9 bases. The CDR3 contains 18 residues. The V segment lost 3 bases and the J segment 4 bases; nucleotides outside the gene matches: 16. Germline V lookup: CDR1 SGHTS, CDR2 YDEGEE. CDR3 sequence (DNA): TGTGCCAGCAGCTGGGGGGGGACAGGGATTTCTTCCCCCTATGGCTACACCTTC. Translating gives CASSWGGTGISSPYGYTF.

The genes are TRBV7-9 and TRBJ2-1; TRBD1 agrees at 9 bases. The CDR3 length is 17 residues. CDR1 is SEHNR and CDR2 is FQNEAQ in the germline V gene (reference sequence). The J segment lost 3 bases and the V segment lost 5 bases, leaving 11 bases of the junction unmatched. In nucleotides, the CDR3 is TGTGCCAGCAGCCCCTCCTTCTGGGACAGGGACTACAATGAGCAGTTCTTC. It encodes CASSPSFWDRDYNEQFF.

This clone has just one count. The gene calls are TRBV7-8 and TRBJ1-5, with 7 bases identical to TRBD1. In germline, CDR1 is SGHVS, CDR2 FQNEAQ. The CDR3 runs 14 residues. V shed 3 bases, J shed 6 bases, and the junction held 5 bases outside the gene matches. The CDR3 spells CASSFRGRGQPQHF. CDR3 nucleotides: TGTGCCAGCAGCTTTAGGGGGCGCGGTCAGCCCCAGCATTTT. Full variable domain (remainder filled in from reference TRBV7-8 and TRBJ1-5): GAGVSQSPRYKVAKRGQDVALRCDPISGHVSLFWYQQALGQGPEFLTYFQNEAQLDKSGLPSDRFFAERPEGSVSTLKIQRTQQEDSAVYLCASSFRGRGQPQHFGDGTRLSIL.

The chain couples TRBV6-5 to TRBJ1-1, with TRBD1 identical over 7 bases. Trimming removed 0 bases from V and 0 bases from J; junction bases left unmatched: 4. Germline V gene lookup returns CDR1 MNHEY and CDR2 SVGAGI. This CDR3 spans 16 amino acids. The CDR3 sequence is CASSYSTGEVNTEAFF. CDR3 in DNA: TGTGCCAGCAGTTACTCTACAGGGGAGGTGAACACTGAAGCTTTCTTT.

This clone came up a few times. Other nucleotide sequences from this sample produce the same CDR3. V and J are TRBV6-1 and TRBJ1-2; D might be TRBD1 (5 bases). V lost 3 bases, J lost 4 bases, and 6 bases lay in between. In germline, CDR1 is MNHNS, CDR2 SASEGT. The CDR3 loop spans 12 amino acids. Written as DNA, the CDR3 is TGTGCCAGCAGTGACAGGGTCTATGGCTACACCTTC. Protein sequence: CASSDRVYGYTF.

The chain joins TRBV7-2 to TRBJ1-5; D remains ambiguous. CDR1 is SGHTA, CDR2 FQGNSA, per germline. The CDR3 is 13 residues long. Trimming took 5 bases from V and 6 from J, leaving 11 bases between them. This CDR3 reads CASSLKTSQPQHF. DNA of the CDR3: TGTGCCAGCAGCCTCAAAACCAGTCAGCCCCAGCATTTT. Drawing the rest from reference TRBV7-2 and TRBJ1-5, the complete variable domain is GAGVSQSPSNKVTEKGKDVELRCDPISGHTALYWYRQSLGQGLEFLIYFQGNSAPDKSGLPSDRFSAERTGGSVSTLTIQRTQQEDSAVYLCASSLKTSQPQHFGDGTRLSIL.

The chain joins TRBV19 to TRBJ1-5; possibly TRBD1 for D (5 bases). Per germline, CDR1 LNHDA and CDR2 SQIVND (reference sequence). V was clipped by 1 base and J by 0 bases, with 13 bases between them. The length of the CDR3 is 17 residues. CDR3 in amino acids: CASSIVPGTYSNQPQHF. CDR3 coding DNA: TGTGCCAGTAGTATAGTTCCGGGGACTTATAGCAATCAGCCCCAGCATTTT.

This chain joins TRBV5-1 and TRBJ2-2; D is ambiguous. CDR3 length: 13 amino acids. V lost 1 base, J lost 3 bases, and 4 bases lay in between. CDR1 and CDR2 from the germline V gene are SGHRS and YFSETQ. CDR3 DNA sequence: TGCGCCAGCAGCTTGCCCTACACCGGGGAGCTGTTTTTT. Its protein product is CASSLPYTGELFF.

This chain connects TRBV2 to TRBJ2-2; 12 bases agree with TRBD2. J was trimmed by 7 bases and V by 8 bases; bases with no gene match: 2. CDR3 length equals 13 residues. CDR1 is SNHLY, CDR2 FYNNEI, per germline. CDR3 in amino acids: CASGTSGYGELFF. The CDR3 DNA reads as TGTGCCAGCGGGACTAGCGGGTACGGGGAGCTGTTTTTT.

This clone was seen once. This chain links TRBV5-1 with TRBJ1-1; no clear D gene. Germline CDR1 and CDR2: SGHRS and YFSETQ. V gave up 0 bases and J gave up 3 bases, with 12 bases separating them. The CDR3 loop spans 15 amino acids. CDR3: CASSLDGKWDTEAFF. The CDR3 DNA is TGCGCCAGCAGCTTGGACGGGAAGTGGGACACTGAAGCTTTCTTT.

CDR3 in DNA: TGTGCCAGCAGCCCACTGGGGAGCGGCACAGATACGCAGTATTTT. This translates into CASSPLGSGTDTQYF. This chain joins TRBV11-2 and TRBJ2-3, with D maybe TRBD2 (5 bases). The length of the CDR3 is 15 residues. Germline CDR1 SGHAT, CDR2 FQNNGV. Trimming cost V 5 bases and J 1 base, with 13 bases left between them.

The chain employs TRBV7-9 and TRBJ1-6, with 10 bases fitting TRBD1. The CDR3 is 15 amino acids. CDR1 is SEHNR and CDR2 is FQNEAQ in the germline V gene (reference sequence). The V gene end was trimmed by 4 bases and the J gene end by 6 bases; junction bases not matched to a gene: 3. The CDR3 here is CASSWGDRGNSPLHF. Written as DNA, the CDR3 is TGTGCCAGCAGCTGGGGGGACAGGGGTAATTCACCCCTCCACTTT.

CDR3 sequence reads: CASSQASSSGSGFGNTIYF. For the CDR3, the DNA is TGCGCCAGCAGCCAAGCCTCGTCGTCAGGGTCAGGGTTCGGAAACACCATATATTTT. The V call is TRBV4-1, the J call TRBJ1-3, with D possibly matching TRBD1 (5 bases). Trimming removed 1 base at V and 4 bases at J, with 23 bases between. The CDR3 spans 19 residues. Germline V gene lookup returns CDR1 MGHRA and CDR2 YSYEKL.

The chain employs TRBV4-1 and TRBJ1-5; the D gene is possibly TRBD1 (5 bases). V was clipped by 4 bases and J by 2 bases, with 12 bases between them. The length of the CDR3 is 15 residues. Germline V gene data show CDR1 as MGHRA and CDR2 as YSYEKL. The CDR3 here is CASSRGPEGNQPQHF. CDR3 DNA sequence: TGCGCCAGCAGCCGGGGCCCAGAGGGCAATCAGCCCCAGCATTTT.

In its sample, this clone was seen a few times. The chain employs TRBV2 and TRBJ2-4; tentatively, D is TRBD2 (5 bases). Trimming left V 4 bases short and J 5 bases short, with 18 bases between. The CDR3 extends over 16 amino acids. Germline-derived CDR1 and CDR2 are SNHLY and FYNNEI. CDR3 sequence: CASSGARVGVQNIQYF. The CDR3 region has the DNA TGTGCCAGCAGTGGGGCTCGGGTGGGAGTACAAAACATTCAGTACTTC. Combining the CDR3 with reference TRBV2 and TRBJ2-4 gives the whole variable domain EPEVTQTPSHQVTQMGQEVILRCVPISNHLYFYWYRQILGQKVEFLVSFYNNEISEKSEIFDDQFSVERPDGSNFTLKIRSTKLEDSAMYFCASSGARVGVQNIQYFGAGTRLSVL.